The T cell receptor beta chain under discussion was sequenced for a study of cytomegalovirus exposure and HLA in healthy donors. This CDR3 region has 16 residues. CDR1 and CDR2 from the germline V gene are SQVTM and ANQGSEA. The ends were cut back, 6 bases at V and 2 bases at J, with 21 bases in the middle. Both 60 Vbeta primers and 13 Jbeta primers went into the PCR. The repertoire was sequenced with immunoSEQ multiplex PCR; TCRdb's copy has only in-frame clones and lacks some. The sample lists some 160,000 clones, 60% to 80% occurring once. The chain combines TRBV29-1 with TRBJ2-3, with a tentative D call TRBD1 (7 bases). The sequence was obtained from a male donor in good health and CMV-seronegative. The sample taken for sequencing was PBMCs. The CDR3 protein is CSVPQGRQGDTDTQYF. The CDR3, as DNA: TGCAGCGTACCACAAGGGAGGCAGGGGGACACAGATACGCAGTATTTT.